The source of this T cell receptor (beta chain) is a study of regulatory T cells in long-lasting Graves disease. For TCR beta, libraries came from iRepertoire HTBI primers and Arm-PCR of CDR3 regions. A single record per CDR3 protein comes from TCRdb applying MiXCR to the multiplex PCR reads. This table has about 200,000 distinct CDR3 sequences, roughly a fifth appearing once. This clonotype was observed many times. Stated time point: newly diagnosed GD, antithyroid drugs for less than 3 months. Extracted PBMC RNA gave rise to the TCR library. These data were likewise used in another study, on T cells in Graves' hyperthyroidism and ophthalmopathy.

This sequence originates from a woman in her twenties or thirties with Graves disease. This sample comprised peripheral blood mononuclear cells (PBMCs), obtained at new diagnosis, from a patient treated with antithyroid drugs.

CDR3 nucleotides: TGTGCCAGCTCACCGCCAGAGGGGAATTACGAGCAGTACTTC. It yields the protein CASSPPEGNYEQYF. The chain employs TRBV18 and TRBJ2-7; D is tentatively TRBD1 or TRBD2 (5 bases each). Germline assignment: CDR1 KGHSH and CDR2 LQKENI. The germline V and J ends were trimmed by 3 bases and 4 bases, with 13 bases remaining between them. The CDR3 is 14 amino acids.